Below, 14 T cell receptor beta chains from the same sample are listed, as sequenced in a study of T cells after somatic rescue of genetic block. Method: immunoSEQ multiplex PCR; TCRdb's copy keeps in-frame clones and lacks some. The table includes roughly 71,000 clones, approximately 91% detected once. Sequenced material: peripheral blood mononuclear cells (PBMCs). These receptors came from a man aged 25 to 40.

V and J are TRBV10-3 and TRBJ1-1; 7 bases agree with TRBD1. This CDR3 has 15 residues. CDR1 is ENHRY, CDR2 SYGVKD, per germline. V was clipped by 3 bases and J by 5 bases; unmatched bases: 9. This chain's CDR3 is CAISDSQGIGTEAFF. The CDR3 bases are TGTGCCATCAGTGATTCACAGGGGATAGGGACTGAAGCTTTCTTT.

The chain joins TRBV7-6 to TRBJ1-2; 9 bases map to TRBD1. The V gene's germline CDR1 is SGHVS and CDR2 FNYEAQ. Trimming removed 4 bases from V and 6 bases from J; junction bases left unmatched: 9. The CDR3 loop spans 15 amino acids. The CDR3 here is CASSSTLTGGDGYTF. The CDR3 coding sequence is TGTGCCAGCAGCTCCACATTAACAGGGGGCGATGGCTACACCTTC.

This clone came up once. The J gene is TRBJ2-7, the V gene TRBV4-1; TRBD1 matches 9 bases. Germline-derived CDR1 and CDR2 are MGHRA and YSYEKL. The CDR3 length is 16 residues. V shed 5 bases and J 2 bases; nucleotides not matched to a gene: 10. This CDR3 is CASSTKQGADPYEQYF. The CDR3 DNA reads as TGCGCCAGCAGCACCAAACAGGGGGCTGACCCCTACGAGCAGTACTTC.

The chain is built from TRBV6-1 and TRBJ1-5; D uncertain. Trimming left V 7 bases short and J 0 bases short, with 13 bases between. Germline CDR1 reads MNHNS; CDR2 reads SASEGT. The CDR3 spans 15 residues. Here the CDR3 DNA reads TGTGCCAGCACAAAACAGCTTTATAGCAATCAGCCCCAGCATTTT. It yields the protein CASTKQLYSNQPQHF.

V is TRBV4-2 and J is TRBJ2-5; 10 bases fit TRBD1. Germline CDR1 reads LGHNA; CDR2 reads YNFKEQ. The CDR3 consists of 14 residues. V shed 6 bases, J shed 5 bases, and the junction held 6 bases outside the gene matches. Here the CDR3 DNA reads TGTGCCAGCAGTAGGGACAGGGGAGGGGAGACCCAGTACTTC. Its translation: CASSRDRGGETQYF.

This clone was counted only a few times. The V call is TRBV9, the J call TRBJ2-7; D is possibly TRBD1 (5 bases). This CDR3 region has 13 residues. The germline V and J ends were trimmed by 0 bases and 5 bases, with 9 bases remaining between them. Per germline, CDR1 SGDLS and CDR2 YYNGEE. The CDR3 loop is CASSVGAGNEQYF. As DNA, the CDR3 is TGTGCCAGCAGCGTAGGGGCAGGGAACGAGCAGTACTTC.

The V call is TRBV5-4, the J call TRBJ2-7, with D perhaps being TRBD1 or TRBD2 (5 bases each). The CDR3 length is 15 residues. CDR1 and CDR2 (germline): SGHNT, YYREEE (reference sequence). V was trimmed by 5 bases and J by 0 bases, leaving 15 bases between them. CDR3 nucleotides: TGTGCCAGCAGGCCCGGGACGGATAGCTCCTACGAGCAGTACTTC. Translated, it gives CASRPGTDSSYEQYF.

The CDR3 DNA sequence: TGTGCCAGCCACCGGGACAGGAGCTCCTACGAGCAGTACTTC. Translated, it gives CASHRDRSSYEQYF. The genes are TRBV6-1 and TRBJ2-7, with 8 positions matching TRBD1. Germline trimming cut 8 bases from V and 0 bases from J; bases unmatched to any gene: 6. The CDR3 loop spans 14 amino acids. CDR1 is MNHNS and CDR2 is SASEGT in the germline V gene.

This rearrangement joins TRBV28 to TRBJ2-5, with D possibly TRBD2 on 5 matching bases. CDR1 is MDHEN, CDR2 SYDVKM, per germline. Trimming pared 1 base from V and 1 base from J, leaving 10 bases between. The CDR3 length is 15 residues. For the CDR3, the DNA is TGTGCCAGCAGTTTATTGGCGGGCGCCCAAGAGACCCAGTACTTC. Translating it yields CASSLLAGAQETQYF.

In this sample, this clone turned up a few times. This sequence joins TRBV19 and TRBJ2-1; D not certain. The germline V gene encodes CDR1 LNHDA and CDR2 SQIVND (reference sequence). V was trimmed by 5 bases and J by 0 bases, leaving 11 bases between them. The length of the CDR3 is 15 residues. The CDR3 coding sequence is TGTGCCAGTAGTGGTCAGGAAAGCTCCTACAATGAGCAGTTCTTC. Amino acids: CASSGQESSYNEQFF.

This clone was counted a single time. The genes are TRBV7-9 and TRBJ2-7; D perhaps matches TRBD1 (6 bases). V was cut by 4 bases and J by 2 bases, with 21 bases left in between. This CDR3 is 17 amino acids long. The germline gives CDR1 SEHNR, CDR2 FQNEAQ (reference sequence). CDR3 sequence: CASSSPRRSYRAYEQYF. The CDR3 nucleotides read TGTGCCAGCAGCTCCCCGAGGCGGTCGTACAGGGCCTACGAGCAGTACTTC.

The chain combines TRBV11-2 with TRBJ1-1; D remains unclear. CDR3 length equals 14 residues. The germline gives CDR1 SGHAT, CDR2 FQNNGV. V was trimmed by 1 base and J by 0 bases, leaving 6 bases between them. The DNA of the CDR3 is TGTGCCAGCAGCTTAGGGCTTATGAACACTGAAGCTTTCTTT. It is translated as CASSLGLMNTEAFF.

This chain joins TRBV6-6 and TRBJ2-1; 9 nucleotides match TRBD2. Per germline, CDR1 MNHNY and CDR2 SVGAGI (reference sequence). The CDR3 is made up of 16 amino acids. V shed 4 bases, J shed 6 bases, and the junction held 10 bases outside the gene matches. The CDR3: CASSSSPGLAINEQFF. The CDR3 DNA is TGTGCCAGCAGTTCCTCACCGGGACTAGCAATCAATGAGCAGTTCTTC.

This rearrangement joins TRBV19 to TRBJ2-2; D possibly corresponds to TRBD1 (6 bases). The germline V and J ends were trimmed by 5 bases and 3 bases, with 13 bases remaining between them. The length of the CDR3 is 15 residues. CDR1 and CDR2 from the germline V gene are LNHDA and SQIVND (reference sequence). The CDR3 spells CASSRQDSYTGELFF. As DNA, the CDR3 is TGTGCCAGTAGTCGACAGGATAGCTACACCGGGGAGCTGTTTTTT. The full variable domain, in which reference TRBV19 and TRBJ2-2 provide the parts outside the CDR3, is DGGITQSPKYLFRKEGQNVTLSCEQNLNHDAMYWYRQDPGQGLRLIYYSQIVNDFQKGDIAEGYSVSREKKESFPLTVTSAQKNPTAFYLCASSRQDSYTGELFFGEGSRLTVL.